This T cell receptor (beta chain) is drawn from a study of cytomegalovirus exposure and HLA in healthy donors. 60 Vbeta and 13 Jbeta primers were used in PCR. Only in-frame clones appear in the TCRdb table, and some are missing; sequencing was by immunoSEQ multiplex PCR. The sample records roughly 250,000 clones, around 80% being singletons. The V end lost 0 bases, the J end lost 10 bases, and 9 bases lay between the germline ends. The CDR3 totals 12 residues. CDR1 and CDR2 from the germline V gene are SEHNR and FQNEAQ (reference sequence). General study points: Sequencing depth across donors, presence/absence analyses assumed, was roughly uniform. As immune exposure information, only CMV serostatus was available. An Asian-associated ancestry cluster reportedly showed fewer N-insertions than the approximately 630-donor mean in a later analysis. Most TCR sequences were uncommon, yet certain public TCRs appeared in many donors.

As to this clone: Its antigen is as yet unknown.

The chain is built from TRBV7-9 and TRBJ1-1, with a tentative D call TRBD1 (5 bases). This receptor was taken from a girl aged 2 to 10 in good health and CMV-seronegative. Sequencing was done on a sample of PBMCs. CDR3 in amino acids: CASSLAAGSAFF. The CDR3 bases are TGTGCCAGCAGCTTAGCGGCAGGGTCAGCTTTCTTT.